The entry below describes one TCR beta chain. Its antigen is not known. This CDR3 has 13 residues. Unmatched junction bases numbered 1, after V lost 5 bases and J lost 1 base. Germline CDR1 reads ENHRY; CDR2 reads SYGVKD. The sample originates from a study of beta chain features in type 1 diabetes. Of the isolated RNA, all was reverse transcribed, and so the sequenced material was expressed TCRB transcripts. TCRdb's table, derived via immunoSEQ multiplex PCR, lists solely in-frame clones and lacks some. This sample has hundreds of thousands of clones, with less than 10% found just once. Notes on the study in general: Junctions at VDJ sites from type 1 diabetes patients had fewer insertions and more deletions.

The clonotype comes from a woman between 18 and 30 years old in good health. The chain is built from TRBV10-3 and TRBJ2-5; TRBD1 matches 7 bases. What was sequenced was central memory CD4+ T cells from blood. The CDR3 protein is CAISTGVQETQYF. CDR3 DNA sequence: TGTGCCATCAGTACAGGGGTCCAAGAGACCCAGTACTTC.